This T cell receptor (beta chain) was sequenced in a study of cytomegalovirus exposure and HLA in healthy donors. Study-wide background: There were about 85 million unique TCRs (from HLA-typed donors) in an early data release.

Sampled while nominally healthy, donors likely had unrecorded immune exposures. The PCR ran on 60 Vbeta and 13 Jbeta primers. TCRdb keeps only in-frame clones here, not all; method: immunoSEQ multiplex PCR. This table has about 120,000 clones, around three quarters appearing once. Germline V gives CDR1 LNHDA, CDR2 SQIVND (reference sequence). This CDR3 contains 17 residues. Losses at the gene ends were 6 bases for V and 5 bases for J; bases not matched to a gene: 9. In regard to this clone: What it recognizes is unknown.

General observations from the study: Rare sequences made up most TCRs, while some public TCRs were found in many donors.

This clonotype originated in a woman in her forties or fifties in good health and CMV-seronegative. Sequenced sample: PBMCs. This chain links TRBV19 with TRBJ2-1, with 14 bases fitting TRBD2. CDR3 sequence: CASSRTSGRRSDNEQFF. The CDR3 DNA reads TGTGCCAGTAGCCGGACTAGCGGGAGGAGGTCCGACAATGAGCAGTTCTTC. The whole variable domain, remainder taken from reference TRBV19 and TRBJ2-1, is DGGITQSPKYLFRKEGQNVTLSCEQNLNHDAMYWYRQDPGQGLRLIYYSQIVNDFQKGDIAEGYSVSREKKESFPLTVTSAQKNPTAFYLCASSRTSGRRSDNEQFFGPGTRLTVL.